The 26 T cell receptor beta chains in this list originate from one sample, sequenced in a study of blood T cell repertoires in COVID-19. Here immunoSEQ multiplex PCR was the method, and the copy in TCRdb shows in-frame clones only, minus some. The data show more than 75,000 clones, roughly 82% seen once. Input material: peripheral blood. The receptors stem from a man aged 55 to 69 with acute or convalescent COVID-19.

This rearrangement joins TRBV21-1 to TRBJ2-1; TRBD1 is the table's D call and was not checked against the DNA. TRBV21-1 is a listed pseudogene. CDR3 length equals 15 residues. The DNA of the CDR3 is TGTGCCAGTCCCAACCCTACCACACAGGGTCATGAGCAGTTCTTC. This sequence encodes CASPNPTTQGHEQFF.

The chain links TRBV5-4 to TRBJ1-3, with 9 nucleotides matching TRBD1. CDR3 size: 18 residues. With V trimmed by 3 bases and J by 0 bases, 10 bases remained unmatched. Germline V gives CDR1 SGHNT, CDR2 YYREEE (reference sequence). The CDR3 bases are TGTGCCAGCAGCTCAGACCGGGACAGGGTAATCTCTGGAAACACCATATATTTT. This encodes CASSSDRDRVISGNTIYF.

The rearrangement joins TRBV7-2 to TRBJ2-7; possibly TRBD1 for D (6 bases). The CDR3 has 14 amino acids. Germline assignment: CDR1 SGHTA and CDR2 FQGNSA. V gave up 4 bases and J gave up 3 bases, with 13 bases separating them. CDR3 residues: CASSSQGQYYEQYF. CDR3 sequence (DNA): TGTGCCAGCAGCTCGCAAGGACAGTACTACGAGCAGTACTTC.

J is TRBJ2-7 and V is TRBV29-1, with TRBD1 matching 8 bases. The ends lost 2 bases at V and 3 bases at J; junction bases unmatched: 6. CDR3 length: 14 amino acids. Germline CDR1 SQVTM, CDR2 ANQGSEA. This CDR3 is CSVELRTGNYEQYF. The CDR3 DNA sequence: TGCAGCGTTGAATTAAGGACAGGGAACTACGAGCAGTACTTC.

The rearrangement uses TRBV28 and TRBJ2-3; TRBD2 aligns across 7 bases. The CDR3 extends over 13 amino acids. The V and J ends lost 6 bases and 3 bases, in that order; junction bases with no gene match: 3. CDR1 MDHEN and CDR2 SYDVKM come from the germline V gene. The CDR3 loop is CASSTGGTDTQYF. In DNA form, the CDR3 reads TGTGCCAGCAGCACGGGGGGAACAGATACGCAGTATTTT.

V and J are TRBV5-6 and TRBJ1-1; perhaps TRBD1 as D (6 bases). Per germline, CDR1 SGHDT and CDR2 YYEEEE. The V gene lost 2 bases and the J gene lost 4 bases, with 9 bases spanning the gap. The CDR3 has 13 residues. In nucleotides, the CDR3 is TGTGCCAGCAGCTTACAGGGTGGCACTGAAGCTTTCTTT. It yields the protein CASSLQGGTEAFF.

CDR3 bases: TGTGCCAGCTCCCGTCCGGGAGGGGGCTTGAACACTGAAGCTTTCTTT. Its translation: CASSRPGGGLNTEAFF. The rearrangement joins TRBV18 to TRBJ1-1; 7 bases line up with TRBD1. Trimming at V came to 6 bases and at J to 0 bases, leaving 10 bases not matched to a gene. CDR1 KGHSH and CDR2 LQKENI come from the germline V gene. The CDR3 sequence is 16 residues long. Filled out from reference TRBV18 and TRBJ1-1, the complete variable domain reads NAGVMQNPRHLVRRRGQEARLRCSPMKGHSHVYWYRQLPEEGLKFMVYLQKENIIDESGMPKERFSAEFPKEGPSILRIQQVVRGDSAAYFCASSRPGGGLNTEAFFGQGTRLTVV.

This clone has more than one count but fewer than ten. This sequence joins TRBV10-3 and TRBJ1-3; 7 positions match TRBD1. The CDR3 contains 17 residues. J lost 3 bases, V lost 4 bases, and 12 bases had no gene match. Germline values: CDR1 ENHRY, CDR2 SYGVKD. The CDR3: CAISGLRRGQIGNTIYF. The CDR3 bases are TGTGCCATCAGTGGTCTGCGTAGGGGACAGATTGGAAACACCATATATTTT.

The J gene is TRBJ1-2, the V gene TRBV19, with TRBD1 identical over 8 bases. The CDR3 covers 14 residues. Germline V CDR1 and CDR2: LNHDA, SQIVND (reference sequence). Trimming took 7 bases from V and 0 from J; bases not matched to a gene: 4. The CDR3 DNA sequence: TGTGCCAGTACCCGGACAGGGACTAACTATGGCTACACCTTC. Translation gives CASTRTGTNYGYTF. The variable domain in full, with the rest retrieved from reference TRBV19 and TRBJ1-2, is DGGITQSPKYLFRKEGQNVTLSCEQNLNHDAMYWYRQDPGQGLRLIYYSQIVNDFQKGDIAEGYSVSREKKESFPLTVTSAQKNPTAFYLCASTRTGTNYGYTFGSGTRLTVV.

The rearrangement links TRBV28 to TRBJ2-3; 8 positions match TRBD2. V dropped 3 bases and J dropped 6; count of bases not matched to a gene: 8. Germline V CDR1 and CDR2: MDHEN, SYDVKM. This CDR3 spans 15 amino acids. CDR3 in amino acids: CASSFSTSAQDTQYF. The CDR3 DNA sequence: TGTGCCAGCAGTTTTTCGACTAGCGCCCAGGATACGCAGTATTTT.

The chain uses TRBV7-3 and TRBJ2-1; D is undetermined. This CDR3 contains 13 residues. Trimming cost V 1 base and J 4 bases, with 5 bases left between them. Germline V gene sequence: CDR1 SGHTA, CDR2 FQGTGA. The CDR3 here is CASSLNRYNEQFF. DNA of the CDR3: TGTGCCAGCAGCTTAAATCGGTACAATGAGCAGTTCTTC.

This clone was picked up one time. CDR3 in amino acids: CASSYPTREAFF. For the CDR3, the DNA is TGTGCCAGCAGTTACCCCACTCGGGAAGCTTTCTTT. The chain employs TRBV6-6 and TRBJ1-1; the D is unclear. From germline, CDR1 is MNHNY and CDR2 SVGAGI (reference sequence). V gave up 2 bases and J gave up 8 bases, with 9 bases separating them. The CDR3 sequence is 12 residues long.

This clone occurred once. This chain joins TRBV11-2 and TRBJ1-3; 7 bases align to TRBD1. CDR3 length: 19 residues. CDR1 SGHAT and CDR2 FQNNGV come from the germline V gene. Trimming removed 2 bases from V and 5 bases from J; junction bases left unmatched: 18. The CDR3 protein is CASSLLNLDRAGRRNTIYF. The CDR3 DNA reads as TGTGCCAGCAGCTTATTGAATCTCGACAGGGCCGGACGCAGAAACACCATATATTTT. The entire variable domain, with the rest obtained from reference TRBV11-2 and TRBJ1-3, is as follows: EAGVAQSPRYKIIEKRQSVAFWCNPISGHATLYWYQQILGQGPKLLIQFQNNGVVDDSQLPKDRFSAERLKGVDSTLKIQPAKLEDSAVYLCASSLLNLDRAGRRNTIYFGEGSWLTVV.

The chain is built from TRBV6-6 and TRBJ2-1, with 13 bases matching TRBD2. Trimming cost V 5 bases and J 11 bases; bases outside gene matches: 3. Per germline, CDR1 MNHNY and CDR2 SVGAGI (reference sequence). There are 13 residues in the CDR3. The CDR3 nucleotides read TGTGCCAGCAGTGCCGGGACTAGCGGGAAGCAGTTCTTC. Encoded protein: CASSAGTSGKQFF.

This clone was recorded a few times. The rearrangement uses TRBV28 and TRBJ2-7; D not certain. The CDR3 loop spans 14 amino acids. V shed 6 bases and J shed 2 bases, with 14 bases lying between them. The germline gives CDR1 MDHEN, CDR2 SYDVKM. CDR3: CASSAYSRPYEQYV. As DNA, the CDR3 is TGTGCCAGCAGCGCCTACTCTAGGCCCTACGAGCAGTACGTC.

The chain links TRBV5-1 to TRBJ1-2; tentative D call: TRBD1 (5 bases). This CDR3 has 17 residues. Germline assignment: CDR1 SGHRS and CDR2 YFSETQ. Trimming removed 1 base from V and 4 bases from J, with 20 bases in between. CDR3 amino acids: CASSLTGAPLLGYGYTF. DNA of the CDR3: TGCGCCAGCAGCTTGACAGGAGCTCCGTTACTTGGCTATGGCTACACCTTC.

The rearrangement joins TRBV5-6 to TRBJ1-1; 7 nucleotides match TRBD1. The CDR3 length is 15 residues. V was clipped by 0 bases and J by 8 bases; unmatched bases: 10. CDR1 SGHDT and CDR2 YYEEEE come from the germline V gene. CDR3 sequence: CASSLGGMDRPEAFF. The DNA of the CDR3 is TGTGCCAGCAGCTTGGGGGGTATGGACAGGCCAGAAGCTTTCTTT. The variable domain in full, completed from reference TRBV5-6 and TRBJ1-1, reads DAGVTQSPTHLIKTRGQQVTLRCSPKSGHDTVSWYQQALGQGPQFIFQYYEEEERQRGNFPDRFSGHQFPNYSSELNVNALLLGDSALYLCASSLGGMDRPEAFFGQGTRLTVV.

This chain links TRBV14 with TRBJ1-1, with 8 bases fitting TRBD1. CDR3 size: 15 residues. The J segment lost 0 bases and the V segment lost 4 bases, leaving 4 bases of the junction unmatched. CDR1 SGHDN and CDR2 FVKESK come from the germline V gene. Here the CDR3 reads CASSRRQGLNTEAFF. CDR3 bases: TGTGCCAGCAGCCGGCGACAGGGGTTGAACACTGAAGCTTTCTTT.

V gene TRBV9 combines with J gene TRBJ1-1; 9 bases agree with TRBD1. The CDR3 spans 15 residues. Per the germline V gene, CDR1 is SGDLS and CDR2 is YYNGEE. V shed 3 bases, J shed 1 base, and the junction held 4 bases outside the gene matches. Here the CDR3 reads CASSGTGGKNTEAFF. The CDR3 DNA reads as TGTGCCAGCAGCGGTACAGGGGGCAAGAACACTGAAGCTTTCTTT.

The rearrangement links TRBV3-1 (or the pseudogene TRBV3-2) to TRBJ2-7; 7 bases are a match to TRBD2. Trimming cost V 1 base and J 10 bases; bases outside gene matches: 7. CDR1 and CDR2 (germline): LGHDT, YNNKEL (reference sequence). This CDR3 contains 13 residues. CDR3 DNA: TGTGCCAGCAGCCAAGTCCGAGGACTAGGCCAGTACTTC. It codes for CASSQVRGLGQYF.

This chain joins TRBV5-4 and TRBJ1-2; unclear D gene. The CDR3 runs 14 residues. The germline V gene encodes CDR1 SGHNT and CDR2 YYREEE (reference sequence). V was shortened by 0 bases and J by 5 bases, with 11 bases between the two germline ends. Here the CDR3 reads CASSLVGYSYGYTF. CDR3 nucleotides: TGTGCCAGCAGCTTGGTCGGGTATAGTTATGGCTACACCTTC.

Here the CDR3 DNA reads TGTGCCAGCAGCATAAAGTCCCGACAGTTTACAACTAATGAAAAACTGTTTTTT. This codes for CASSIKSRQFTTNEKLFF. The rearrangement uses TRBV13 and TRBJ1-4; D possibly corresponds to TRBD1 (5 bases). V dropped 5 bases and J dropped 0 bases, with 19 bases sitting between them. The CDR3 has 18 amino acids. Germline V gene data show CDR1 as PRHDT and CDR2 as FYEKMQ (reference sequence).

This chain links TRBV7-9 with TRBJ2-7; 9 bases are a match to TRBD1. CDR3 size: 14 residues. Germline V gives CDR1 SEHNR, CDR2 FQNEAQ (reference sequence). V lost 5 bases and J lost 4; bases outside the gene matches: 6. This CDR3 is CASSRGTGSYEQYV. CDR3 nucleotides: TGTGCCAGCAGCCGCGGGACAGGGAGTTACGAGCAGTACGTC.

The gene calls are TRBV2 and TRBJ2-2, with 9 bases matching TRBD1. CDR1 and CDR2 from the germline V gene are SNHLY and FYNNEI. The V and J ends lost 7 bases and 6 bases, in that order; junction bases with no gene match: 3. This CDR3 is built from 13 residues. The CDR3 nucleotides are TGTGCCAGCACGGGACAGGGCCCCGGGGAGCTGTTTTTT. It translates to CASTGQGPGELFF. The entire variable domain, with the rest obtained from reference TRBV2 and TRBJ2-2, is as follows: EPEVTQTPSHQVTQMGQEVILRCVPISNHLYFYWYRQILGQKVEFLVSFYNNEISEKSEIFDDQFSVERPDGSNFTLKIRSTKLEDSAMYFCASTGQGPGELFFGEGSRLTVL.

This clone was recorded a few times. The rearrangement joins TRBV5-1 to TRBJ1-1, with TRBD1 matching 10 bases. J was trimmed by 5 bases and V by 5 bases; bases with no gene match: 6. Per the germline V gene, CDR1 is SGHRS and CDR2 is YFSETQ. The CDR3 spans 14 residues. The CDR3 protein is CASSPDRGRTEAFF. In DNA, the CDR3 is TGCGCCAGCAGTCCAGACAGGGGGCGTACTGAAGCTTTCTTT.

The chain recombines TRBV5-6 with TRBJ2-5, with D uncertain. The CDR3 runs 13 residues. The V gene's germline CDR1 is SGHDT and CDR2 YYEEEE. Trimming stripped 1 base from V and 5 bases from J, with 9 bases between. Here the CDR3 DNA reads TGTGCCAGCAGCTTGCGTGGCAGGGAGACCCAGTACTTC. It specifies CASSLRGRETQYF. Drawing the rest from reference TRBV5-6 and TRBJ2-5, the complete variable domain is DAGVTQSPTHLIKTRGQQVTLRCSPKSGHDTVSWYQQALGQGPQFIFQYYEEEERQRGNFPDRFSGHQFPNYSSELNVNALLLGDSALYLCASSLRGRETQYFGPGTRLLVL.